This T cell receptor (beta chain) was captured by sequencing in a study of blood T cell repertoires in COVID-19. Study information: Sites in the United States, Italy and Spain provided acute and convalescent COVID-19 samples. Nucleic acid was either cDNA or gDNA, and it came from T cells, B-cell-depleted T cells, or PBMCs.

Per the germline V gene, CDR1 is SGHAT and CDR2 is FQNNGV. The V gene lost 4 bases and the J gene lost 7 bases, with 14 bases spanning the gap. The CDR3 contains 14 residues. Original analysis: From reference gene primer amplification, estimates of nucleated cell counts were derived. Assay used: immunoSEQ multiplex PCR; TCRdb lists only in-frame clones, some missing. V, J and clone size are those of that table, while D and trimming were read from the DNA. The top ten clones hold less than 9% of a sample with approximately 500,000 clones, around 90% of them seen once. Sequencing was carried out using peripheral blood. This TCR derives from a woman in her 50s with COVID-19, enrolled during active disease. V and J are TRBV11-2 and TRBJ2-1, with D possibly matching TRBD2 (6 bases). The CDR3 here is CASSSILALNEQFF. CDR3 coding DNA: TGTGCCAGCAGCTCCATACTAGCCCTAAATGAGCAGTTCTTC.